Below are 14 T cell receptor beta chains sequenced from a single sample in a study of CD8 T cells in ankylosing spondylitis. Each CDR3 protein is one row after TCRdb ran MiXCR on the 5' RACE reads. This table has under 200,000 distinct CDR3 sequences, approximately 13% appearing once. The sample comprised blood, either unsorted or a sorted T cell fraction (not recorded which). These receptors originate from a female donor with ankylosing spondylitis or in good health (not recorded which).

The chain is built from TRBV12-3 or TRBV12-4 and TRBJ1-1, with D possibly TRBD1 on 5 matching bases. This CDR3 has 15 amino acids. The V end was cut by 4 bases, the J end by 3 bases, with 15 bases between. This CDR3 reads CASSSTVGGDTEAFF. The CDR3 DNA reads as TGTGCCAGCAGTTCCACCGTTGGAGGGGACACTGAAGCTTTCTTT.

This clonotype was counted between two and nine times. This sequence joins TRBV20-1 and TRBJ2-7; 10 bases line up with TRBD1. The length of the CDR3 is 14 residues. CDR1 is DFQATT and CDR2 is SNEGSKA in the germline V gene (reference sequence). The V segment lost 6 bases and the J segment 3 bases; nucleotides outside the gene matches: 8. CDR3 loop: CSAPPGQGFYEQYF. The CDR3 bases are TGCAGTGCCCCCCCGGGACAGGGGTTCTACGAGCAGTACTTC.

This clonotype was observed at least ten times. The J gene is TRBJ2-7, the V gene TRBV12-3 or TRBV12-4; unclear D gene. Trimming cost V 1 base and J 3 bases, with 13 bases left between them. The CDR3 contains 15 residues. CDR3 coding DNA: TGTGCCAGCAGTTTAGATGATAGTTCCGGCTACGAGCAGTACTTC. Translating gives CASSLDDSSGYEQYF.

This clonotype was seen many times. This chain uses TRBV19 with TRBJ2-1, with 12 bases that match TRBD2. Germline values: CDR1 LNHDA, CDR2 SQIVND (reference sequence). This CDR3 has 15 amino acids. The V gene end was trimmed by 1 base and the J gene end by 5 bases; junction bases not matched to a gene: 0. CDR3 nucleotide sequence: TGTGCCAGTAGTATAGGGACTAGCGGGGACAATGAGCAGTTCTTC. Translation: CASSIGTSGDNEQFF.

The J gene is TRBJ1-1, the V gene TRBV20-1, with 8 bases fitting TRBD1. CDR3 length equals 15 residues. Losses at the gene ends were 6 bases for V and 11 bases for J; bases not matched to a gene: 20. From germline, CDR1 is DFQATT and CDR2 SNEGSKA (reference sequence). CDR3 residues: CSARTGQGKPPGAFF. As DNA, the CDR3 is TGCAGTGCGCGGACCGGACAGGGTAAGCCGCCTGGCGCTTTCTTT.

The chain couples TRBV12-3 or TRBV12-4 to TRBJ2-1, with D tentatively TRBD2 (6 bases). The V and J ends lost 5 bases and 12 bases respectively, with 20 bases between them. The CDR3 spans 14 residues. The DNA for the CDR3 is TGTGCCAGCAGTCCTGATACCGGGAGAAACGGGCAGTTCTTC. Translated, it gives CASSPDTGRNGQFF.

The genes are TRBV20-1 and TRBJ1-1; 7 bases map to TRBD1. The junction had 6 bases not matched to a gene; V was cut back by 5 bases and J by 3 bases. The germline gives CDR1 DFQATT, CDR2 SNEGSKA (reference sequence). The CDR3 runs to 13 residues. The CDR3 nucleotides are TGCAGTGCTTGGCGACAGGGAGACACTGAAGCTTTCTTT. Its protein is CSAWRQGDTEAFF.

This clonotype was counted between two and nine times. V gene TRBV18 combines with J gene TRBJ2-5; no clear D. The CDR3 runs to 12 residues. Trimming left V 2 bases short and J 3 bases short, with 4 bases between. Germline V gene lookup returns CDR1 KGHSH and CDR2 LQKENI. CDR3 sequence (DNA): TGTGCCAGCTCACCAGCGAAAGAGACCCAGTACTTC. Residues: CASSPAKETQYF.

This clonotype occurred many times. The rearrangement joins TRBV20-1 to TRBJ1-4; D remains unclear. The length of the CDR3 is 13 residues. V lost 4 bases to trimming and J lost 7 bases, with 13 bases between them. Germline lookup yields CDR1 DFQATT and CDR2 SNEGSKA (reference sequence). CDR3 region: CSATRVSSEKLFF. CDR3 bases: TGCAGTGCTACACGGGTCAGCAGTGAAAAACTGTTTTTT.

This CDR3 is CATSEASGRHEQFF. CDR3 in DNA: TGTGCCACCAGTGAGGCTAGCGGGAGACATGAGCAGTTCTTC. The J gene is TRBJ2-1, the V gene TRBV24-1; 10 bases match TRBD2. V lost 4 bases, J lost 8 bases, and 4 bases stayed unmatched. Germline V lookup: CDR1 KGHDR, CDR2 SFDVKD. This CDR3 region has 14 residues.

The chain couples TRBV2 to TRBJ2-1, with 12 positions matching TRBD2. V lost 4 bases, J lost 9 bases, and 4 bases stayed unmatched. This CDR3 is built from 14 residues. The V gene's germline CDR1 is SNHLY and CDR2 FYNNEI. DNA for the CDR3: TGTGCCAGCAGTGGGACTAGCGGGATACGTGAGCAGTTCTTC. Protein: CASSGTSGIREQFF.

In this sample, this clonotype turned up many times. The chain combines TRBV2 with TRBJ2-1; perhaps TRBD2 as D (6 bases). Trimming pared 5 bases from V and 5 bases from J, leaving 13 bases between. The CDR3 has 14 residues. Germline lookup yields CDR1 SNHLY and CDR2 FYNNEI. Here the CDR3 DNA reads TGTGCCAGCAGTCCCAGAGGGACTCACAATGAGCAGTTCTTC. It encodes CASSPRGTHNEQFF.

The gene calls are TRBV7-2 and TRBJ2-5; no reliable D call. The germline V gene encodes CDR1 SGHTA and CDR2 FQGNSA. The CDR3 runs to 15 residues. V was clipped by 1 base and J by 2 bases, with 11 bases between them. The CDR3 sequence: CASSLGRRLQETQYF. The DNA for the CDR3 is TGTGCCAGCAGCTTAGGCCGGCGTTTACAAGAGACCCAGTACTTC. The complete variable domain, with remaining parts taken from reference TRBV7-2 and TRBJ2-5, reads GAGVSQSPSNKVTEKGKDVELRCDPISGHTALYWYRQSLGQGLEFLIYFQGNSAPDKSGLPSDRFSAERTGGSVSTLTIQRTQQEDSAVYLCASSLGRRLQETQYFGPGTRLLVL.

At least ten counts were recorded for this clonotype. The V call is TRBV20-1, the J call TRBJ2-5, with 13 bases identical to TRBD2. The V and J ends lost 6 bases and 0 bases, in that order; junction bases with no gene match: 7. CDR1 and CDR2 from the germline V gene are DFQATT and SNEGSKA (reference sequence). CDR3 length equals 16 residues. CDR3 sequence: CSAGGLAGPNQETQYF. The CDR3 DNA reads TGCAGTGCGGGGGGACTAGCGGGACCAAACCAAGAGACCCAGTACTTC.